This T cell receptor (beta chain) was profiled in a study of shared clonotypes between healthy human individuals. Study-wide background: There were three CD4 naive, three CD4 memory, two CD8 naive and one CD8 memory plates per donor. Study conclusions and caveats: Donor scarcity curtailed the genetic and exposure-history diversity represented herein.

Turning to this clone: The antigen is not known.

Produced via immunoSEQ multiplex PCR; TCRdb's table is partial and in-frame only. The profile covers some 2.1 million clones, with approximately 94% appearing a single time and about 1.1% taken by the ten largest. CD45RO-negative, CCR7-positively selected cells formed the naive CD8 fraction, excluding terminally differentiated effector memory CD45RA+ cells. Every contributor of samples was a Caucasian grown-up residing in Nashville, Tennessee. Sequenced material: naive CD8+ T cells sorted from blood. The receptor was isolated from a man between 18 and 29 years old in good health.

The CDR3 here is CAWSDPGGSEQYF. The CDR3 region has the DNA TGTGCCTGGAGTGACCCAGGGGGCTCCGAGCAGTACTTC. The J gene is TRBJ2-7, the V gene TRBV30; TRBD1 matches 8 bases. After removal of 1 base from V and 6 bases from J, the junction contained 5 bases not matched to a gene. CDR1 and CDR2 from the germline V gene are GTSNPN and SVGIG (reference sequence). The CDR3 length is 13 residues.